This is a list of T cell receptor beta chains from one sample in a study of cytomegalovirus exposure and HLA in healthy donors. The data were produced by immunoSEQ multiplex PCR, yet TCRdb's version contains in-frame clones alone and is incomplete. The top ten clones hold less than 35% of a sample with about 60,000 clones, about 67% of them seen once. Sequencing was carried out using PBMCs. The receptors stem from a man in his forties in good health and CMV-seropositive. CDR3s include the opening cysteine and the closing phenylalanine or tryptophan. D genes are given only for firm matches. Size tells how often a clone was seen (once, few, many) or the class of an expanded clone, and some rows leave it out.

. | TRBJ1-1 | . | TRBV27 | CASSLSRGDKAFF | TGTGCCAGCAGTTTATCAAGAGGAGATAAAGCTTTCTTT
. | TRBJ2-7 | . | TRBV18 | CASSPDRNHYEQYF | TGTGCCAGCTCACCTGACAGGAACCACTACGAGCAGTACTTC
. | TRBJ1-5 | . | TRBV28 | CASSFGGEQPQHF | TGTGCCAGCAGTTTCGGGGGAGAACAGCCCCAGCATTTT
TRBD1 | TRBJ1-2 | . | TRBV2 | CASGRDSDYGYTF | TGTGCCAGCGGACGGGACAGCGACTATGGCTACACCTTC
. | TRBJ2-3 | . | TRBV7-3 | CASSSALATDTQYF | TGTGCCAGCAGCTCAGCCCTAGCGACAGATACGCAGTATTTT
TRBD1 | TRBJ1-6 | . | TRBV9 | CASSVTQGAPPLHF | TGTGCCAGCAGCGTAACCCAGGGGGCTCCACCCCTCCACTTT
. | TRBJ1-2 | . | TRBV2 | CASLPGGNYGYTF | TGTGCCAGCCTCCCGGGGGGTAACTATGGCTACACCTTC
TRBD1 | TRBJ1-3 | few | TRBV6-5 | CASSYAGTGSGNTIYF | TGTGCCAGCAGTTACGCTGGGACAGGGTCTGGAAACACCATATATTTT
. | TRBJ1-6 | . | TRBV5-6 | CASSRPGLDFDSPLHF | TGTGCCAGCAGCAGACCCGGTTTAGACTTTGATTCACCCCTCCACTTT
TRBD1 | TRBJ1-1 | . | TRBV5-1 | CASSTGYTEAFF | TGCGCCAGTTCGACAGGGTACACTGAAGCTTTCTTT
TRBD2 | TRBJ2-1 | . | TRBV11-3 | CASSLVAGFGEQFF | TGTGCCAGCAGCTTAGTAGCGGGGTTCGGGGAGCAGTTCTTC
TRBD1 | TRBJ2-7 | once | TRBV6-5 | CASSPTGQGNHEQYF | TGTGCCAGCAGCCCAACTGGACAGGGTAACCACGAGCAGTACTTC
TRBD1 | TRBJ1-1 | . | TRBV9 | CASSYEWTGSSEAFF | TGTGCCAGCAGCTACGAATGGACAGGCTCCTCCGAAGCTTTCTTT
TRBD2 | TRBJ2-3 | few | TRBV7-8 | CASTNRGGAGDTQYF | TGTGCCAGCACCAACCGGGGAGGGGCGGGAGATACGCAGTATTTT
TRBD1 | TRBJ1-2 | . | TRBV6-1 | CASSGYLTGGSANYGYTF | TGTGCCAGCAGTGGTTACCTGACAGGGGGTTCAGCTAACTATGGCTACACCTTC
. | TRBJ1-1 | . | TRBV30 | CAWTLGGNTEAFF | TGTGCCTGGACCTTGGGGGGGAACACTGAAGCTTTCTTT
. | TRBJ1-4 | . | TRBV2 | CASKGSGHEKLFF | TGTGCCAGCAAAGGCAGTGGGCATGAAAAACTGTTTTTT
TRBD2 | TRBJ2-3 | . | TRBV15 | CATSIKPGLAGISTDTQYF | TGTGCCACCAGCATAAAGCCGGGACTAGCGGGAATTAGCACAGATACGCAGTATTTT
TRBD2 | TRBJ2-3 | . | TRBV19 | CASNTWGEGTQYF | TGTGCCAGTAACACATGGGGGGAGGGAACGCAGTATTTT
. | TRBJ2-7 | . | TRBV29-1 | CSVGETYEQYF | TGCAGCGTCGGGGAAACCTACGAGCAGTACTTC
. | TRBJ2-7 | . | TRBV30 | CAWSVQGRSEQYF | TGTGCCTGGAGTGTACAGGGCCGGAGCGAGCAGTACTTC
TRBD2 | TRBJ2-3 | . | TRBV29-1 | CSVGELSGGATDTQYF | TGCAGCGTGGGGGAGCTTAGCGGGGGGGCGACAGATACGCAGTATTTT
TRBD2 | TRBJ2-5 | . | TRBV2 | CASSPFLAGGQETQYF | TGTGCCAGCAGTCCTTTTCTAGCGGGGGGGCAAGAGACCCAGTACTTC
TRBD1 | TRBJ1-1 | few | TRBV4-3 | CASSQGPRDRLILTEAFF | TGCGCCAGCAGCCAAGGCCCCCGGGACAGGTTAATTCTCACTGAAGCTTTCTTT
. | TRBJ2-3 | . | TRBV9 | CASSVNPGDTDTQYF | TGTGCCAGCAGCGTAAATCCGGGGGACACAGATACGCAGTATTTT
. | TRBJ1-1 | . | TRBV5-4 | CASRGGGGLNTEAFF | TGTGCCAGCAGAGGGGGTGGGGGCCTGAACACTGAAGCTTTCTTT
. | TRBJ1-2 | . | TRBV4-2 | CASSQDQRHRDYGYTF | TGTGCCAGCAGCCAAGATCAAAGGCACAGAGACTATGGCTACACCTTC
. | TRBJ2-1 | . | TRBV5-1 | CASSLDNRYSYNEQFF | TGCGCCAGCAGCTTGGACAACCGATACTCCTACAATGAGCAGTTCTTC
. | TRBJ2-1 | few | TRBV30 | CAWTTWRPGNEQFF | TGTGCCTGGACAACTTGGCGGCCTGGGAATGAGCAGTTCTTC
. | TRBJ1-1 | . | TRBV29-1 | CSVEGKATRDFTEAFF | TGCAGCGTTGAAGGCAAGGCGACTAGGGATTTCACTGAAGCTTTCTTT
. | TRBJ1-3 | . | TRBV2 | CASSLDRTLMGNTIYF | TGTGCCAGCAGTCTTGACAGGACACTAATGGGAAACACCATATATTTT
. | TRBJ1-1 | . | TRBV12-5 | CASAPSQEGPAFF | TGTGCTAGTGCCCCTTCTCAGGAGGGCCCAGCTTTCTTT